A single sample gave rise to the 30 T cell receptor beta chains below, sequenced in a study of T cell responses to AZD1222 COVID-19 vaccine (dated by TCRdb to about 2021). Library generation was performed with the immunoSEQ multiplex PCR assay. Not all clones reach the TCRdb copy of this immuneACCESS table, which keeps in-frame sequences only. Checked studies attribute under half of the gap to unresolved V genes and leave the rest unexplained. The table for this sample lists some 130,000 clones; roughly 90% of them were counted only once. The ten largest clones capture 1.9% of the sample. Per the publication, the time point label means: baseline before first vaccination. Source: peripheral blood, taken on day 0 of AZD1222 vaccination. The origin of the receptors is an adult in good health.

This clone was seen more than once but under ten times. Distinct nucleotide sequences in the sample also encode this CDR3. This rearrangement joins TRBV5-1 to TRBJ2-7, with D tentatively TRBD1 or TRBD2 (6 bases each). CDR3 size: 14 residues. Looked up from germline, CDR1 is SGHRS and CDR2 is YFSETQ. Trimming took off 1 base at V and 4 bases at J, with 12 bases between the two ends. CDR3 sequence: CASSLRSGAYEQYF. CDR3 DNA: TGCGCCAGCAGCTTGCGTTCGGGGGCGTACGAGCAGTACTTC.

As DNA, the CDR3 is TGCGCCAGCAGCCCAGACGGTCGGGGGGCTTCCTATAATTCACCCCTCCACTTT. It specifies CASSPDGRGASYNSPLHF. The gene calls are TRBV4-1 and TRBJ1-6; D perhaps matches TRBD1 (6 bases). Germline CDR1 reads MGHRA; CDR2 reads YSYEKL. This CDR3 spans 18 amino acids. Trimming left V 4 bases short and J 1 base short, with 17 bases between.

The rearrangement links TRBV4-2 to TRBJ2-2, with unresolved D. Trimming left V 2 bases short and J 6 bases short, with 10 bases between. CDR1 and CDR2 from the germline V gene are LGHNA and YNFKEQ. The CDR3 is 14 residues long. The CDR3 is CASSQTLEPGELFF. Written as DNA, the CDR3 is TGTGCCAGCAGCCAAACCCTAGAACCCGGGGAGCTGTTTTTT.

The chain uses TRBV10-3 and TRBJ2-7; 7 positions match TRBD1. Germline V CDR1 and CDR2: ENHRY, SYGVKD. Trimming removed 7 bases from V and 2 bases from J; junction bases left unmatched: 11. This CDR3 comprises 15 residues. Here the CDR3 DNA reads TGTGCCATCACCCGACCTCCGGGACAGCCCTACGAGCAGTACTTC. Its protein product is CAITRPPGQPYEQYF.

The chain recombines TRBV9 with TRBJ2-2; D unclear. In germline, CDR1 is SGDLS, CDR2 YYNGEE. The CDR3 is 14 amino acids. Trimming pared 3 bases from V and 5 bases from J, leaving 11 bases between. The CDR3 coding sequence is TGTGCCAGCAGCGCCCAACTTCGAACCGGGGAGCTGTTTTTT. Translating gives CASSAQLRTGELFF. Full variable domain (remainder filled in from reference TRBV9 and TRBJ2-2): DSGVTQTPKHLITATGQRVTLRCSPRSGDLSVYWYQQSLDQGLQFLIQYYNGEERAKGNILERFSAQQFPDLHSELNLSSLELGDSALYFCASSAQLRTGELFFGEGSRLTVL.

The rearrangement uses TRBV6-5 and TRBJ1-5, with TRBD1 matching 8 bases. The germline CDR1 and CDR2 sequences are MNHEY and SVGAGI. V lost 5 bases and J lost 6; bases outside the gene matches: 3. This CDR3 has 13 amino acids. The CDR3 region is CASSQGAGQPQHF. CDR3 DNA: TGTGCCAGCAGTCAGGGGGCAGGTCAGCCCCAGCATTTT.

The chain links TRBV6-2 or TRBV6-3 to TRBJ2-2; D call uncertain. Trimming left V 2 bases short and J 1 base short, with 8 bases between. Germline CDR1 reads MNHEY; CDR2 reads SVGEGT. The CDR3 sequence is 15 residues long. The DNA of the CDR3 is TGTGCCAGCAGTTACGACCCATGGAACACCGGGGAGCTGTTTTTT. Amino acid sequence: CASSYDPWNTGELFF.

The rearrangement links TRBV28 to TRBJ1-4; 7 bases agree with TRBD1. There are 15 residues in the CDR3. V lost 4 bases to trimming and J lost 8 bases; unmatched junction nucleotides: 10. The germline V gene encodes CDR1 MDHEN and CDR2 SYDVKM. The CDR3 protein is CASSYPTGMEEKLFF. As DNA, the CDR3 is TGTGCCAGCAGTTACCCGACAGGGATGGAGGAAAAACTGTTTTTT.

This chain joins TRBV7-2 and TRBJ1-6; TRBD1 aligns across 12 bases. Trimming cost V 6 bases and J 10 bases; bases outside gene matches: 7. The length of the CDR3 is 15 residues. The germline V gene encodes CDR1 SGHTA and CDR2 FQGNSA. The CDR3 DNA reads as TGTGCCAGCAGATCCGGGACAGGGGGCGCGTCACCCCTCCACTTT. It specifies CASRSGTGGASPLHF.

The chain carries TRBV30 and TRBJ2-7; D is unresolved. Trimming removed 7 bases from V and 5 bases from J, with 12 bases in between. This CDR3 spans 11 amino acids. Per the germline V gene, CDR1 is GTSNPN and CDR2 is SVGIG (reference sequence). As DNA, the CDR3 is TGTGCCTCCTCGTTAGTGAACGAGCAGTACTTC. Amino acid sequence: CASSLVNEQYF.

The chain links TRBV7-9 to TRBJ1-2; weak D call: TRBD1 (5 bases). CDR3 length equals 14 residues. Trimming stripped 1 base from V and 3 bases from J, with 9 bases between. Per the germline V gene, CDR1 is SEHNR and CDR2 is FQNEAQ (reference sequence). The CDR3 sequence: CASSLGQGDYGYTF. As DNA, the CDR3 is TGTGCCAGCAGCTTAGGTCAGGGCGACTATGGCTACACCTTC.

The chain recombines TRBV9 with TRBJ1-1, with 10 nucleotides matching TRBD1. The V gene end was trimmed by 0 bases and the J gene end by 1 base; junction bases not matched to a gene: 0. This CDR3 has 15 residues. Germline V gene sequence: CDR1 SGDLS, CDR2 YYNGEE. CDR3 sequence (DNA): TGTGCCAGCAGCGTAGGACAGGGGGCGAACACTGAAGCTTTCTTT. The encoded protein is CASSVGQGANTEAFF.

V is TRBV10-3 and J is TRBJ1-4, with 9 bases identical to TRBD1. V dropped 0 bases and J dropped 7; count of bases not matched to a gene: 12. The CDR3 is 18 amino acids. Germline CDR1 ENHRY, CDR2 SYGVKD. DNA for the CDR3: TGTGCCATCAGTGAGTCGGACGCGGCCGGGACAGGGCGTGAAAAACTGTTTTTT. Translated, it gives CAISESDAAGTGREKLFF.

The chain links TRBV18 to TRBJ1-1; D is unresolved. The CDR3 length is 14 residues. Germline V gene lookup returns CDR1 KGHSH and CDR2 LQKENI. V was pared by 0 bases and J by 1 base, with 6 bases between. For the CDR3, the DNA is TGTGCCAGCTCACCACCTTCCGGGAACACTGAAGCTTTCTTT. It codes for CASSPPSGNTEAFF. The variable domain in full, with the rest retrieved from reference TRBV18 and TRBJ1-1, is NAGVMQNPRHLVRRRGQEARLRCSPMKGHSHVYWYRQLPEEGLKFMVYLQKENIIDESGMPKERFSAEFPKEGPSILRIQQVVRGDSAAYFCASSPPSGNTEAFFGQGTRLTVV.

The J gene is TRBJ1-2, the V gene TRBV9; D ambiguous. The CDR3 is 13 amino acids. The V end was cut by 0 bases, the J end by 8 bases, with 11 bases between. CDR1 is SGDLS and CDR2 is YYNGEE in the germline V gene. The CDR3 DNA follows: TGTGCCAGCAGCGTAGACCGGTACGGGGGCTACACCTTC. Translation gives CASSVDRYGGYTF.

The rearrangement joins TRBV5-1 to TRBJ1-1; D is unresolved. The CDR3 length is 13 residues. Germline V lookup: CDR1 SGHRS, CDR2 YFSETQ. The germline V and J ends were trimmed by 0 bases and 6 bases, with 9 bases remaining between them. The CDR3, as DNA: TGCGCCAGCAGCTTGGACCAACAAGCTGAAGCTTTCTTT. Residues: CASSLDQQAEAFF.

Only one count was recorded for this clone. The V gene is TRBV15, the J gene TRBJ2-3; no reliable D call. Trimming removed 0 bases at V and 4 bases at J, with 5 bases between. CDR1 LNHNV and CDR2 YYDKDF come from the germline V gene (reference sequence). This CDR3 comprises 13 residues. The CDR3 loop reads CATSRDPADTQYF. For the CDR3, the DNA is TGTGCCACCAGCAGAGATCCGGCAGATACGCAGTATTTT.

The gene calls are TRBV6-5 and TRBJ2-6, with 12 bases lining up with TRBD1. Germline assignment: CDR1 MNHEY and CDR2 SVGAGI. The CDR3 length is 15 residues. The junction had 6 bases not matched to a gene; V was cut back by 11 bases and J by 4 bases. The chain's CDR3 is CAGGQGARGANVLTF. The DNA of the CDR3 is TGTGCCGGGGGACAGGGGGCAAGAGGGGCCAACGTCCTGACTTTC.

This sequence joins TRBV7-8 and TRBJ2-3; 13 nucleotides align to TRBD2. Per the germline V gene, CDR1 is SGHVS and CDR2 is FQNEAQ. This CDR3 is 18 amino acids long. Trimming cost V 5 bases and J 2 bases; bases outside gene matches: 10. Here the CDR3 DNA reads TGTGCCAGCAGCGGGACTAGCGGGATGTCTGTTTTCACAGATACGCAGTATTTT. Protein product: CASSGTSGMSVFTDTQYF.

The chain is built from TRBV9 and TRBJ1-6; D is uncertain. The CDR3 loop spans 15 amino acids. Germline V gene sequence: CDR1 SGDLS, CDR2 YYNGEE. Trimming took 0 bases from V and 3 from J, leaving 7 bases between them. CDR3 DNA sequence: TGTGCCAGCAGCGTAGCGGGTGGCTATAATTCACCCCTCCACTTT. Its translation: CASSVAGGYNSPLHF.

V and J are TRBV19 and TRBJ1-1; D unclear. This CDR3 spans 14 amino acids. The germline gives CDR1 LNHDA, CDR2 SQIVND (reference sequence). The V end was cut by 7 bases, the J end by 8 bases, with 20 bases between. Here the CDR3 reads CASKVDPGTLEAFF. CDR3 DNA: TGTGCCAGTAAGGTGGACCCCGGAACACTGGAAGCTTTCTTT.

The genes are TRBV27 and TRBJ2-7; D not certain. The CDR3 extends over 13 amino acids. V lost 2 bases and J lost 7, with 12 bases in between. Germline values: CDR1 MNHEY, CDR2 SMNVEV (reference sequence). The CDR3 reads CASSLSRIGEQYF. The CDR3 region has the DNA TGTGCCAGCAGTTTAAGCCGCATAGGGGAGCAGTACTTC.

This clone was seen only a few times. The CDR3 reads CASSERAGSSYEQYF. The CDR3 nucleotides are TGTGCCAGCAGTGAACGCGCGGGTAGCTCCTACGAGCAGTACTTC. The rearrangement joins TRBV6-1 to TRBJ2-7, with a possible D match to TRBD2 (5 bases). The CDR3 length is 15 residues. Germline V lookup: CDR1 MNHNS, CDR2 SASEGT. The V and J ends lost 2 bases and 0 bases respectively, with 11 bases between them.

CDR3 nucleotides: TGTGCCAGCAGCTTGGGCCCGTTAGAGAGAAACACCATATATTTT. Amino acids: CASSLGPLERNTIYF. The rearrangement links TRBV11-3 to TRBJ1-3; D gene unclear. The CDR3 contains 15 residues. Germline V lookup: CDR1 SGHNT, CDR2 YENEEA. V lost 3 bases, J lost 5 bases, and 14 bases lay in between.

The genes are TRBV11-2 and TRBJ2-7; no clear D. CDR3 size: 12 residues. V was trimmed by 3 bases and J by 3 bases, leaving 6 bases between them. Per germline, CDR1 SGHAT and CDR2 FQNNGV. CDR3 in amino acids: CASSLKGYEQYF. The CDR3 bases are TGTGCCAGCAGCTTGAAGGGCTACGAGCAGTACTTC.

V usage is TRBV29-1 and J usage is TRBJ1-1, with 7 bases that match TRBD1. Per the germline V gene, CDR1 is SQVTM and CDR2 is ANQGSEA. V trimming: 7 bases; J trimming: 0 bases; junction bases outside the gene matches: 11. This CDR3 comprises 15 residues. Here the CDR3 DNA reads TGCAGCGCCTCACACCGGGGACAGATGAACACTGAAGCTTTCTTT. Its protein product is CSASHRGQMNTEAFF.

The V call is TRBV7-3, the J call TRBJ2-1, with 11 bases fitting TRBD2. Unmatched junction bases numbered 7, after V lost 5 bases and J lost 7 bases. The CDR3 is 15 amino acids. Germline CDR1 and CDR2: SGHTA and FQGTGA. The CDR3: CASSLSGGAWNEQFF. Written as DNA, the CDR3 is TGTGCCAGCAGCCTTAGCGGGGGGGCGTGGAATGAGCAGTTCTTC.

The chain is built from TRBV6-5 and TRBJ2-7; D unresolved. With 7 bases removed from V and 2 bases from J, the gap between germline ends came to 9 bases. Germline V gene data show CDR1 as MNHEY and CDR2 as SVGAGI. The CDR3 covers 12 residues. CDR3 sequence reads: CASMVRPYEQYF. DNA of the CDR3: TGTGCCAGCATGGTGAGGCCCTACGAGCAGTACTTC.

This clone was observed once. This rearrangement joins TRBV11-2 to TRBJ2-5; 8 bases fit TRBD2. Germline CDR1 reads SGHAT; CDR2 reads FQNNGV. This CDR3 region has 15 residues. With V trimmed by 5 bases and J by 3 bases, 8 bases remained unmatched. The CDR3 protein is CASSGMSGRKETQYF. In DNA, the CDR3 is TGTGCCAGCAGCGGTATGAGCGGGAGAAAAGAGACCCAGTACTTC.

In DNA form, the CDR3 reads TGTGCCAGCAGGGACAGAACCAACACTGAAGCTTTCTTT. Protein product: CASRDRTNTEAFF. The V gene is TRBV6-4, the J gene TRBJ1-1, with D tentatively TRBD1 (6 bases). V was trimmed by 6 bases and J by 2 bases, leaving 10 bases between them. The CDR3 totals 13 residues. Germline V gene lookup returns CDR1 MRHNA and CDR2 SNTAGT.